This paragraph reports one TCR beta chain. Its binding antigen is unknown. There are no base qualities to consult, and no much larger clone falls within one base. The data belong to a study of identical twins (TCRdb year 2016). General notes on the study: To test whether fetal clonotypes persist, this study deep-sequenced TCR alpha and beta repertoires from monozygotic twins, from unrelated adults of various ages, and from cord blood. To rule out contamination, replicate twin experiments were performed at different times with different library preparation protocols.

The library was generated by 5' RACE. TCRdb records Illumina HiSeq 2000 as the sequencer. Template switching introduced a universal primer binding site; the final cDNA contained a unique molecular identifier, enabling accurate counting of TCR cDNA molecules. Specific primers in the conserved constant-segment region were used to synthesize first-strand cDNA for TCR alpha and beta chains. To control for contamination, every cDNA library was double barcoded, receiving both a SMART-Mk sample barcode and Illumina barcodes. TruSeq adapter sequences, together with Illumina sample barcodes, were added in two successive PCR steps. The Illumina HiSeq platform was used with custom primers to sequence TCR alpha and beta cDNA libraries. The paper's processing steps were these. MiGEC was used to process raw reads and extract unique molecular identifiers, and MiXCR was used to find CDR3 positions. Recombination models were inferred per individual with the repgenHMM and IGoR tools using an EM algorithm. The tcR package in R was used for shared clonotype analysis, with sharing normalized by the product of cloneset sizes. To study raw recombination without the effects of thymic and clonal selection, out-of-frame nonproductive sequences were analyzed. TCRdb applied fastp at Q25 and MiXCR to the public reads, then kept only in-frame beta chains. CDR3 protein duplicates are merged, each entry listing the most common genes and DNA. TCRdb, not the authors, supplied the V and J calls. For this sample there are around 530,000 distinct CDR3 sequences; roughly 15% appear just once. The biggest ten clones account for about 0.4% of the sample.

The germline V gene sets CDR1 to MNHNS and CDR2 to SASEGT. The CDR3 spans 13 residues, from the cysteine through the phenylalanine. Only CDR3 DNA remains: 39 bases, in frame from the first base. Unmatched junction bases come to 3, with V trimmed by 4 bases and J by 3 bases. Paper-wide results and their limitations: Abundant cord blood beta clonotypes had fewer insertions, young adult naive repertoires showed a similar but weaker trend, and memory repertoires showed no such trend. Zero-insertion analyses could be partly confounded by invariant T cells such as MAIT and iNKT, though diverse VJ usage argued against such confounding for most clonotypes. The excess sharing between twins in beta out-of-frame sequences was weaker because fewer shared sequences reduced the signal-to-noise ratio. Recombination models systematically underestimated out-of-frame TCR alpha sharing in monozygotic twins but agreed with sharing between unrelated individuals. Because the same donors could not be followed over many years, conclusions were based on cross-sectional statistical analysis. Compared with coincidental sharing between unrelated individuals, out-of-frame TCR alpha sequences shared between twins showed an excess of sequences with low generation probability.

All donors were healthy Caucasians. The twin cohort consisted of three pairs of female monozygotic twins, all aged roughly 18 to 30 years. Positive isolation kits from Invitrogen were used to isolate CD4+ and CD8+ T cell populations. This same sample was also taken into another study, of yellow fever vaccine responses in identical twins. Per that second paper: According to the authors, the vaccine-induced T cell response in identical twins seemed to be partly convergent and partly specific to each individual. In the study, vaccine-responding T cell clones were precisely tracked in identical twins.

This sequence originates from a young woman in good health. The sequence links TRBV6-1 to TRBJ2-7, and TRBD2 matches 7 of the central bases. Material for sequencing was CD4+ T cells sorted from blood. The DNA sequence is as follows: TGTGCCAGCAGTGCCGGCGGGGGCTACGAGCAGTACTTC. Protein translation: CASSAGGGYEQYF.